A selection of T cell receptor beta chains follows, all from one sample in a study of breast tumors, draining lymph nodes, adjacent tissues. TCRdb passed the multiplex PCR reads through MiXCR, listing each CDR3 protein once. The sample carries 290,000 or so distinct CDR3 sequences, about 30% recorded once. The sample was axillary lymph node tissue. These receptors originate from a female donor with breast cancer. Some clones in this sample may be carry-over from other donors' samples. Both conserved end residues are part of each CDR3. The D gene is left open where the match is weak. Expanded clones are given a class, and other clones once, few, many or no size at all.

D gene	clone size	V gene	J gene	CDR3 protein	CDR3 DNA
.	few	TRBV5-6	TRBJ2-1	CASSPVYFPNEQFF	TGTGCCAGCAGCCCCGTTTACTTCCCCAATGAGCAGTTCTTC
TRBD1	many	TRBV7-9	TRBJ2-5	CASSYMDRAGETQYF	TGTGCCAGCAGCTACATGGACAGGGCTGGGGAGACCCAGTACTTC
.	many	TRBV9	TRBJ2-1	CASSLRTASSYNEQFF	TGTGCCAGCAGCCTCAGGACTGCCAGCTCCTACAATGAGCAGTTCTTC
TRBD2	.	TRBV11-1	TRBJ2-1	CASSLDSAGWRTSGSFSYNEQFF	TGTGCCAGCAGCTTAGATTCGGCGGGGTGGCGGACTAGCGGGAGTTTCTCCTACAATGAGCAGTTCTTC
TRBD2	many	TRBV29-1	TRBJ2-7	CSVEDVGTSGSYEQYF	TGCAGCGTTGAAGATGTAGGGACTAGCGGTTCCTACGAGCAGTACTTC
.	few	TRBV6-5	TRBJ2-2	CASVGVSTGELFF	TGTGCCAGTGTCGGAGTATCTACCGGGGAGCTGTTTTTT
.	many	TRBV30	TRBJ1-6	CAWSVGTANNSPLHF	TGTGCCTGGAGTGTAGGGACGGCAAATAATTCACCCCTCCACTTT
TRBD1	few	TRBV6-1	TRBJ1-2	CASSEVGTATYGYTF	TGTGCCAGCAGTGAAGTAGGGACAGCAACTTATGGCTACACCTTC
.	many	TRBV7-2	TRBJ1-4	CASSLRLGKLFF	TGTGCCAGCAGCTTAAGACTAGGAAAACTGTTTTTT
TRBD2	many	TRBV7-8	TRBJ2-2	CANSGTRDLQDTGELFF	TGTGCCAACTCCGGGACTAGAGACCTCCAGGACACCGGGGAGCTGTTTTTT
TRBD2	many	TRBV14	TRBJ2-1	CASSQDFLLAGFGNEQFF	TGTGCCAGCAGCCAAGATTTTTTGCTAGCGGGTTTCGGCAATGAGCAGTTCTTC
TRBD2	.	TRBV20-1	TRBJ2-5	CSAYGTSGETQYF	TGCAGTGCTTACGGGACTAGTGGAGAGACCCAGTACTTC
.	many	TRBV20-1	TRBJ2-2	CSARQALGELFF	TGCAGTGCTAGACAGGCGTTGGGGGAGCTGTTTTTT
TRBD1	many	TRBV11-3	TRBJ2-7	CASSSSGTVYEQYF	TGTGCCAGCAGCTCCTCCGGGACAGTCTACGAGCAGTACTTC
TRBD2	many	TRBV4-3	TRBJ2-7	CASSRLLAASDEQYF	TGCGCCAGCAGCCGACTACTAGCGGCCAGCGACGAGCAGTACTTC
TRBD2	.	TRBV29-1	TRBJ2-5	CSARLAEAQDF	TGCAGCGCCCGACTAGCGGAAGCCCAGGACTTC
TRBD2	many	TRBV5-1	TRBJ2-7	CASSLTTSGGYEQYF	TGCGCCAGCAGCTTGACGACTAGCGGAGGCTACGAGCAGTACTTC
.	many	TRBV14	TRBJ2-3	CASSQPWDNSDTQYF	TGTGCCAGCAGCCAACCCTGGGACAACTCAGATACGCAGTATTTT
TRBD2	.	TRBV29-1	TRBJ2-3	CSVVSGRTDTQYF	TGCAGCGTTGTAAGCGGGAGGACAGATACGCAGTATTTT
TRBD2	few	TRBV5-8	TRBJ2-5	CASSTGTTGQFETQYF	TGTGCCAGCAGCACCGGGACTACCGGACAATTCGAGACCCAGTACTTC
TRBD1	many	TRBV11-3	TRBJ2-2	CASSTGTGDTGELFF	TGTGCCAGCAGCACCGGGACAGGGGACACCGGGGAGCTGTTTTTT
.	.	TRBV28	TRBJ2-7	CASSLVVRGYEQYF	TGTGCCAGCAGTTTAGTGGTAAGGGGCTACGAGCAGTACTTC
TRBD2	.	TRBV6-4	TRBJ2-1	CASSHSSGPPANEQFF	TGTGCCAGCAGTCACTCTAGCGGGCCTCCCGCCAATGAGCAGTTCTTC
TRBD1	.	TRBV7-8	TRBJ1-5	CASSLRTGSNQPQHF	TGTGCCAGCAGCTTGCGGACAGGGAGCAATCAGCCCCAGCATTTT
.	many	TRBV29-1	TRBJ1-2	CSVWQDYGYTF	TGCAGCGTTTGGCAAGACTATGGCTACACCTTC
.	many	TRBV6-5	TRBJ1-6	CASTRGAGDSPLHF	TGTGCCAGCACCAGGGGAGCCGGGGATTCACCCCTCCACTTT
.	many	TRBV20-1	TRBJ2-5	CSARDPRDLKETQYF	TGCAGTGCTAGAGACCCCCGGGACCTCAAAGAGACCCAGTACTTC
.	many	TRBV4-3	TRBJ2-7	CASSPKAGTPWGEQYF	TGCGCCAGCAGTCCTAAAGCCGGGACACCCTGGGGCGAGCAGTACTTC
TRBD1	many	TRBV30	TRBJ1-2	CASRTGYTGYGYTF	TGTGCCTCCCGGACAGGGTATACGGGCTATGGCTACACCTTC
.	many	TRBV20-1	TRBJ2-7	CSATSEYYEQYF	TGCAGTGCTACTAGCGAATACTACGAGCAGTACTTC
.	.	TRBV12-5	TRBJ1-1	CASGSPRGANTEAFF	TGTGCTAGTGGTTCCCCTCGGGGAGCGAACACTGAAGCTTTCTTT
TRBD2	many	TRBV20-1	TRBJ2-1	CSAPGLADYNEQFF	TGCAGTGCCCCAGGGCTAGCGGACTACAATGAGCAGTTCTTC
TRBD1	.	TRBV6-5	TRBJ2-2	CATRGVTGGVGELFF	TGTGCCACAAGAGGGGTGACAGGGGGTGTCGGGGAGCTGTTTTTT
TRBD1	many	TRBV7-2	TRBJ1-5	CASSPRTGGSFSNQPQHF	TGTGCCAGCAGCCCCCGGACAGGGGGTAGTTTTAGCAATCAGCCCCAGCATTTT
TRBD2	few	TRBV6-1	TRBJ2-7	CASLPGGRADEQYF	TGTGCCAGCCTTCCTGGGGGGAGGGCCGACGAGCAGTACTTC
.	many	TRBV7-9	TRBJ2-1	CASSQDFRSYNEQFF	TGTGCCAGCAGCCAGGACTTCCGCTCCTACAATGAGCAGTTCTTC
TRBD1	.	TRBV6-1	TRBJ2-7	CVGGTGSGDEQYF	TGTGTCGGGGGGACAGGGTCCGGGGACGAGCAGTACTTC
.	many	TRBV11-2	TRBJ1-2	CASSFQVNYGYTF	TGTGCCAGCAGCTTTCAGGTGAACTATGGCTACACCTTC
.	many	TRBV12-3/TRBV12-4	TRBJ2-3	CASSYGSTDTQYF	TGTGCCAGCAGTTACGGGAGCACAGATACGCAGTATTTT
.	many	TRBV7-9	TRBJ1-2	CASSLVGGYTF	TGTGCCAGCAGCTTAGTGGGTGGCTACACCTTC
TRBD2	many	TRBV20-1	TRBJ2-3	CSASRPAGDPRTDTQYF	TGCAGTGCTAGTAGACCGGCGGGGGACCCCCGCACAGATACGCAGTATTTT
.	.	TRBV5-6	TRBJ2-7	CASSWGPRRWREQYF	TGTGCCAGCAGCTGGGGCCCGAGAAGGTGGCGCGAGCAGTACTTC
.	.	TRBV6-2/TRBV6-3	TRBJ2-7	CASSYRVSWPYEQHF	TGTGCCAGCAGTTACAGGGTGAGCTGGCCCTACGAGCAGCACTTC
.	many	TRBV20-1	TRBJ1-4	CSATNRAANEKLFF	TGCAGTGCAACCAACAGGGCGGCTAATGAAAAACTGTTTTTT
TRBD2	many	TRBV5-1	TRBJ2-5	CASSLSLSGTKETQYF	TGCGCCAGCAGCTTGTCATTAAGCGGGACGAAAGAGACCCAGTACTTC
.	many	TRBV5-4	TRBJ1-4	CASSFGGGGNEKLFF	TGTGCCAGCAGCTTCGGAGGGGGGGGTAATGAAAAACTGTTTTTT
.	many	TRBV2	TRBJ2-2	CASRGPAVDTGELFF	TGTGCCAGCAGGGGCCCCGCGGTGGACACCGGGGAGCTGTTTTTT